This T cell receptor (beta chain) stems from a study of blood T cell repertoires in COVID-19 (dated by TCRdb to the early 2020s). Some background on the complete study: Collaborator samples came from the United States, Italy and Spain and covered acute and convalescent phases of COVID-19. The prospective study material was composed of cDNA or gDNA derived from T cells, B-cell-depleted T cells, or PBMCs. Deeply sampled blood TCRbeta repertoires from subjects exposed to, actively infected with, or recovered from COVID-19 were included in the dataset. A freely available public database, intended as a resource for researchers studying the immune response to SARS-CoV-2, is where the repertoires were released. Samples were obtained from the ongoing ImmuneRACE study (first 160 participants) and from over a thousand subjects provided by 6 global collaborators. A de-identified subject ID, COVID-19 status, age in years and sex were almost always included in the sample metadata. HLA class I and class II types, where available, came from metadata supplied by the sample provider rather than from assay-based typing. The research as a whole found: How much clinical and demographic metadata was included differed by source and by participant, and the metadata was provided uncurated.

Trimming removed 4 bases from V and 12 bases from J, leaving 7 bases between the germline ends. Including the terminal cysteine and phenylalanine, the CDR3 comprises 11 residues. The CDR3 DNA has 33 bases and is translated from base 1. As encoded in the germline V gene, CDR1 is MNHEY while CDR2 is SVGAGI. One collaborating source in Seattle enrolled patients while the patients were actively infected and followed the patients over time throughout the course of disease. Whole blood was collected in K2EDTA tubes by collaborating institutions according to the institutions' own protocols. For TCRbeta analysis, collaborator samples were shipped as frozen whole blood, as isolated PBMCs, or as DNA extracted from either sample type. On this clone itself: There is no known antigen for this receptor. No base qualities exist here, and no much larger clone lies one base off it.

TCRbeta CDR3 regions were amplified from genomic DNA using the immunoSEQ Assay, a bias-controlled multiplex PCR. For the original study's pipeline: The number of nucleated cells in each sample was estimated by amplification of reference gene primers within the assay. To quantify the absolute abundance of each unique TCRbeta CDR3 rearrangement, sequence reads were collapsed and filtered. For each sample, productive Simpson clonality was calculated as the square root of Simpson's diversity index across productive rearrangements. Imported from immuneACCESS, the table was reduced by TCRdb to in-frame sequences with V and J called. These copies leave out some clones; in studies compared against another copy, an unresolved V gene accounts for under half, and the cause of the remainder is not known. That table gives V, J and clone size, and the DNA gave D and trimming. A total of a few hundred thousand clones appear in this sample, roughly four fifths of them only once. Roughly 8% of the sample is taken by the ten largest.

The TCR comes from a woman older than 75 with COVID-19, enrolled during active disease. The material sequenced was peripheral blood. The chain uses TRBV6-5 and TRBJ1-6; no D gene is confidently identified. The CDR3 amino acid sequence is: CASSLLLPLHF. The base sequence is TGTGCCAGCAGTTTACTCCTACCCCTCCACTTT.